This TCR beta chain comes out of a study of blood T cells in healthy people across ages. Germline CDR1 is MNHEY and CDR2 is SMNVEV (reference sequence). This CDR3 comprises 15 residues. Deletions cut 9 bases from V and 0 bases from J, with 14 bases between. It was with a sample-barcoded 5' primer and a J-beta primer mix that a second PCR of roughly 7 to 12 cycles was run. TCRdb recomputed calls from the 5' RACE reads with MiXCR, one row per CDR3 protein. The sample comprises hundreds of thousands of distinct CDR3 sequences, roughly 21% of which are singletons, and roughly 3.6% rests with the top ten. Concerning this clonotype itself: The CDR3 carries no conserved terminal phenylalanine or tryptophan, so it likely arises from a read error.

Sequenced: blood. The TCR sequence derives from a man between 70 and 80 years old in good health. This chain joins TRBV27 and TRBJ1-4; D uncertain. CDR3 in amino acids: CASRKRASTNEKLFS. CDR3 bases: TGTGCCAGTAGAAAGCGGGCGTCAACTAATGAAAAACTGTTTTCT.